This TCR beta chain was sequenced for a study of identical twins (TCRdb year 2016). Regarding the complete study: The study deep-sequenced TCR alpha and beta repertoires from monozygotic twins, unrelated adults of various ages and cord blood to test whether fetal clonotypes persist. To rule out contamination, the twin experiments were replicated at different times with different library preparation protocols.

Every donor in the study was a healthy Caucasian. The twin cohort consisted of three pairs of female monozygotic twins, all aged roughly 18 to 30 years. Peripheral blood mononuclear cells were the source from which RNA for the TCR libraries was isolated. Broad study findings and their caveats: In monozygotic twins, recombination models systematically underestimated out-of-frame TCR alpha sharing, but the models matched the sharing seen between unrelated individuals. Abundant cord blood beta clonotypes had fewer insertions, young adult naive repertoires showed a similar but weaker trend, and memory repertoires showed no such trend. Because the same donors could not be followed over many years, conclusions were based on cross-sectional statistical analysis. Out-of-frame TCR alpha sequences shared between twins showed an excess of low generation-probability sequences compared with coincidental sharing between unrelated individuals. In beta out-of-frame sequences, excess twin sharing was weaker, because having fewer shared sequences lowered the signal-to-noise ratio. Invariant T cells such as MAIT and iNKT could partly confound zero-insertion analyses, though diverse VJ usage argued against this for most clonotypes.

The library was obtained by 5' RACE. Sequencing used an Illumina HiSeq 2000. A universal primer binding site was added through template switching, and the final cDNA carried a unique molecular identifier so that TCR cDNA molecules could be counted accurately. Specific primers in the conserved constant-segment region were used to synthesize first-strand cDNA for the TCR alpha and beta chains. To control for contamination, each cDNA library was double barcoded with a SMART-Mk sample barcode plus Illumina barcodes. TruSeq adapter sequences and Illumina sample barcodes were added in two successive PCR steps. The Illumina HiSeq platform was used with custom primers to sequence TCR alpha and beta cDNA libraries. In the authors' own workflow: Unique molecular identifiers were extracted from raw reads with MiGEC, and CDR3 positions were determined with MiXCR. For each individual, recombination models were inferred using an EM algorithm with the repgenHMM and IGoR tools. The analysis of shared clonotypes was done with the tcR package in R, with sharing normalized by the product of cloneset sizes. To study raw recombination without the effects of thymic and clonal selection, out-of-frame nonproductive sequences were analyzed. TCRdb ran its own pipeline on the public reads, namely fastp trimming at Q25 and MiXCR clone calling, and kept in-frame beta chains. Merged by CDR3 protein, the rows form single entries marked with the most common genes and DNA. The V and J calls follow TCRdb's processing rather than the paper's. This sample comprises some 730,000 distinct CDR3 sequences, 15% to 20% of them detected only once. The top ten hold less than 15% of the sample.

In this sample, this clonotype turned up a few times. What this receptor recognizes is not known. No quality values exist for individual bases; no much larger clone is one base distant. The CDR3 numbers 14 residues from cysteine through phenylalanine. Only CDR3 DNA remains: 42 bases, in frame from the first base. V and J are truncated by 5 bases and 0 bases respectively, leaving an intervening sequence of 11 bases. The germline V gene encodes CDR1 DFQATT and CDR2 SNEGSKA (reference sequence). The sample also formed part of further work on T cells expressing NK-cell markers. The second investigation adds: Three sorted T-cell subsets (CD3+CD56+NKG2C+, CD3+CD56+NKG2C- and CD3+CD56-NKG2C+) from 8 or 9 donors had their TCR beta-chain repertoires profiled. Among the eight sequenced donors, only one was HCMV-seronegative, while the other seven were HCMV-seropositive. In several experiments an anti-gammadeltaTCR antibody was added to restrict sorting to alphabetaTCR-expressing T cells. For several donors, the dominant CD3+CD56+NKG2C+ clonotypes were among the top 10 CD8+ clonotypes and accounted for about 1.0-7.5% of CD8+ T cells. Those dominant clonotypes were again the most abundant among CD3+CD56-NKG2C+ cells in a handful of donors, at about 28.3-60.1%. Whether the expanded NKG2C-expressing T cell clones were specific for HCMV antigens remained unclear. All eight donors whose samples were sequenced were randomly selected healthy volunteers, three of them men and five women. A commercial ELISA kit detecting HCMV-specific IgG in serum was used to determine HCMV serostatus. Bulk peripheral blood T-cell repertoires were additionally sequenced from unsorted PBMC for several donors. MIGEC was used to demultiplex reads and group the reads by UMI, and MiTCR was used to assemble and quantify clonotypes. To exclude erroneous sequences, only TCR cDNA sequences supported by at least two reads were retained. The tcR package was used for downstream repertoire analysis, and clonotypes were matched between fractions using CDR3 nucleotide sequence together with V segment. VDJmatch was used to annotate antigen specificity against VDJdb, with one amino acid substitution in CDR3 allowed.

The receptor comes from a woman between 18 and 29 years old in good health. Sequenced: PBMCs. Recombination linked TRBV20-1 to TRBJ1-3; confidence is insufficient to name the D gene. The CDR3 sequence is CSAAAVLSGNTIYF. The DNA reads TGCAGTGCTGCCGCAGTCCTCTCTGGAAACACCATATATTTT.